Here is one TCR beta chain with its context. Its target is unknown. It was around 9 milliliters of peripheral blood that were drawn from each donor. The use of a sample-barcoded 5' primer and a J-beta primer mix characterized a second PCR of roughly 6 to 11 cycles. Each cDNA molecule, via a template-switch adaptor with 12 random nucleotides, was tagged. In TCRdb, the 5' RACE reads were re-called with MiXCR into one record per CDR3 protein. The sample has around 1.1 million distinct CDR3 sequences, around two fifths seen once; the top ten hold roughly 13%. The entry originates in a study of blood T cells in healthy people across ages. Study-level information: Template switching caught about one barcoded beta molecule for each two T cells.

Study observations and caveats: The diversity estimates, figures obtained from one million T cells, were considered underestimates.

This CDR3 region has 14 residues. Trimming removed 8 bases at V and 8 bases at J, with 18 bases between. Germline V gene lookup returns CDR1 LNHDA and CDR2 SQIVND (reference sequence). The sequence came from a man aged 18 to 35 in good health. V and J are TRBV19 and TRBJ1-4, with D possibly being TRBD1 (6 bases). Sequencing was done on a sample of blood. The CDR3 DNA reads TGTGCCAGTGCCCAGGGGTCGGTATGGGAAAAACTGTTTTTT. Protein: CASAQGSVWEKLFF.